This T cell receptor beta chain was identified in a study of CD8 T cells in ankylosing spondylitis. The junction had 4 bases not matched to a gene; V was cut back by 3 bases and J by 2 bases. Germline loops: CDR1 SGHRS, CDR2 YFSETQ. The CDR3 sequence is 15 residues long. Study results and limitations: Within matched ankylosing spondylitis synovial fluid, disease-linked clones were reportedly significantly enriched. Seemingly characteristic of ankylosing spondylitis blood was a TCR beta motif consisting of fewer than 10 highly homologous variants. Peripheral blood held disease-linked clones only at relatively low frequency, and these were CD8+.

In its sample, this clonotype was seen a few times. Its antigen is not identified. Each CDR3 protein is one row after TCRdb ran MiXCR on the 5' RACE reads. The sample includes approximately 550,000 distinct CDR3 sequences, roughly 13% of them seen just once. The sequenced sample consisted of blood, either unsorted or a sorted T cell fraction (not recorded which). This sequence joins TRBV5-1 and TRBJ2-3, with 9 positions matching TRBD2. This TCR was recovered from a male donor with ankylosing spondylitis. The CDR3 region is CASSYGLANTDTQYF. CDR3 nucleotide sequence: TGCGCCAGCAGCTACGGACTAGCGAACACAGATACGCAGTATTTT.